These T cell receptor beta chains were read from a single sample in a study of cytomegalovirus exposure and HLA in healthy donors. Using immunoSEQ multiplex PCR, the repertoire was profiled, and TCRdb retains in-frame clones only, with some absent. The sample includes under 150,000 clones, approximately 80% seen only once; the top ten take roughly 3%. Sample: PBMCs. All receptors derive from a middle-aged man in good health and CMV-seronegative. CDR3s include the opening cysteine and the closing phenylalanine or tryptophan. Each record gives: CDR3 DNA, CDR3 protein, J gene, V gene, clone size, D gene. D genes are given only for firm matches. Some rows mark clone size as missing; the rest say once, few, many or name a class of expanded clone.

CDR3 DNA: TGCGCCAGCAGCCTCACGGCAGGGGCTAGGAACACCATATATTTT
CDR3 protein: CASSLTAGARNTIYF
J gene: TRBJ1-3
V gene: TRBV5-1
clone size: few
D gene: NA

CDR3 DNA: TGTGCCAGCAGCTTTTTGGGCAACGAGCAGTACTTC
CDR3 protein: CASSFLGNEQYF
J gene: TRBJ2-7
V gene: TRBV7-9
clone size: many
D gene: NA

CDR3 DNA: TGCGCCAGCAGCCAAGATGGGGGGGGAGCCGGGGAGCTGTTTTTT
CDR3 protein: CASSQDGGGAGELFF
J gene: TRBJ2-2
V gene: TRBV4-3
clone size: NA
D gene: TRBD2

CDR3 DNA: TGTGCCAGCAGCTCGACGGGGAGCTCCTACGAGCAGTACTTC
CDR3 protein: CASSSTGSSYEQYF
J gene: TRBJ2-7
V gene: TRBV7-9
clone size: NA
D gene: NA

CDR3 DNA: TGCAGCGTTGAGGCCGGGAGTGGCTACACCTTC
CDR3 protein: CSVEAGSGYTF
J gene: TRBJ1-2
V gene: TRBV29-1
clone size: few
D gene: NA

CDR3 DNA: TGTGCCAGCAGTGAAACTAACACCGGGGAGCTGTTTTTT
CDR3 protein: CASSETNTGELFF
J gene: TRBJ2-2
V gene: TRBV6-4
clone size: NA
D gene: NA

CDR3 DNA: TGTGCCAGTTCCCAGGGGTTAGAAACAGATACGCAGTATTTT
CDR3 protein: CASSQGLETDTQYF
J gene: TRBJ2-3
V gene: TRBV2
clone size: once
D gene: NA

CDR3 DNA: TGTGCCAGCACCTTAGCCCCTGGGCAGGGTCTCGGAAACACCATATATTTT
CDR3 protein: CASTLAPGQGLGNTIYF
J gene: TRBJ1-3
V gene: TRBV5-4
clone size: once
D gene: NA

CDR3 DNA: TGCGCCAGCAGCCAAGGGGCCGCGCGGGGGGCGCGTAAATCCCCCCTCCACTTT
CDR3 protein: CASSQGAARGARKSPLHF
J gene: TRBJ1-6
V gene: TRBV4-1
clone size: once
D gene: NA

CDR3 DNA: TGTGCCAGTAGTACCGAGCGGACGCAATTCAACGAGCAGTACTTC
CDR3 protein: CASSTERTQFNEQYF
J gene: TRBJ2-7
V gene: TRBV19
clone size: NA
D gene: NA

CDR3 DNA: TGTGCCAGCAGTTCCCTGAGCATACTAGCGCCAGAGACCCAGTACTTC
CDR3 protein: CASSSLSILAPETQYF
J gene: TRBJ2-5
V gene: TRBV28
clone size: NA
D gene: TRBD2

CDR3 DNA: TGTGCCAGCAGCCTACTAGCGGGGGGGCCCCCGTACAATGAGCAGTTCTTC
CDR3 protein: CASSLLAGGPPYNEQFF
J gene: TRBJ2-1
V gene: TRBV11-1
clone size: NA
D gene: TRBD2

CDR3 DNA: TGCGCCAGCAGCGCCGGGACAATCTACGAGCAGTACTTC
CDR3 protein: CASSAGTIYEQYF
J gene: TRBJ2-7
V gene: TRBV5-1
clone size: NA
D gene: NA

CDR3 DNA: TGTGCCAGCAGGGGGGACCGCTGGGGGAGGGATGCTGGAAACACCATATATTTT
CDR3 protein: CASRGDRWGRDAGNTIYF
J gene: TRBJ1-3
V gene: TRBV2
clone size: NA
D gene: NA

CDR3 DNA: TGTGCCTGGAGTGTAAATCTCCACAGGGGTAATTCACCCCTCCACTTT
CDR3 protein: CAWSVNLHRGNSPLHF
J gene: TRBJ1-6
V gene: TRBV30
clone size: NA
D gene: TRBD1

CDR3 DNA: TGTGCCAGCAGTCGCAGGGAATACGAGCAGTACTTC
CDR3 protein: CASSRREYEQYF
J gene: TRBJ2-7
V gene: TRBV6-1
clone size: NA
D gene: NA

CDR3 DNA: TGTGCCAGCAGCGTGGGACAGGGATATGAATTTACTGAAGCTTTCTTT
CDR3 protein: CASSVGQGYEFTEAFF
J gene: TRBJ1-1
V gene: TRBV2
clone size: NA
D gene: TRBD1

CDR3 DNA: TGTGCCAGCGCTGCACAGGGGGCTGATCAGCCCCAGCATTTT
CDR3 protein: CASAAQGADQPQHF
J gene: TRBJ1-5
V gene: TRBV2
clone size: NA
D gene: TRBD1

CDR3 DNA: TGTGCCAGCAGTGATGAAGGGGGAGATTCACCCCTCCACTTT
CDR3 protein: CASSDEGGDSPLHF
J gene: TRBJ1-6
V gene: TRBV2
clone size: few
D gene: NA

CDR3 DNA: TGTGCCAGCAGCAAAGCGCGACAGGTGCAAGAGACCCAGTACTTC
CDR3 protein: CASSKARQVQETQYF
J gene: TRBJ2-5
V gene: TRBV7-9
clone size: NA
D gene: NA

CDR3 DNA: TGTGCCAGTAGTATTGGAACAGATTTTAATGAAAAACTGTTTTTT
CDR3 protein: CASSIGTDFNEKLFF
J gene: TRBJ1-4
V gene: TRBV19
clone size: NA
D gene: NA

CDR3 DNA: TGTGCCAGCAGCGTAAGGTCGGCGGGCGAGCAGTACTTC
CDR3 protein: CASSVRSAGEQYF
J gene: TRBJ2-7
V gene: TRBV7-2
clone size: NA
D gene: NA

CDR3 DNA: TGTGCCAGCAGCTTTACCGGGACAGGAGGTGGCACTGAAGCTTTCTTT
CDR3 protein: CASSFTGTGGGTEAFF
J gene: TRBJ1-1
V gene: TRBV7-3
clone size: NA
D gene: TRBD1

CDR3 DNA: TGTGCCAGCAGCATCCGGACTAGCGGGGGGTTCGAGCAGTACTTC
CDR3 protein: CASSIRTSGGFEQYF
J gene: TRBJ2-7
V gene: TRBV5-6
clone size: NA
D gene: TRBD2

CDR3 DNA: TGTGCCACCAGCAGAGATCAGGGACAAGGCGGCACCTTC
CDR3 protein: CATSRDQGQGGTF
J gene: TRBJ1-2
V gene: TRBV15
clone size: NA
D gene: NA